This TCR beta chain was documented in a study of control samples from healthy donors and cancer patients. Profiling relied on immunoSEQ multiplex PCR, and the TCRdb table lists in-frame clones only, not all of them. The table records 150,000 to 200,000 clones, 88% of them present only once. Per germline, CDR1 SGHTS and CDR2 YDEGEE. Trimming left V 1 base short and J 4 bases short, with 12 bases between. The CDR3 is 15 residues long. This clone was picked up one time. The sample was blood. The rearrangement links TRBV5-8 to TRBJ2-1, with D perhaps matching TRBD2 (6 bases). The receptor's source is a woman aged 25 to 39 in good health. CDR3 sequence (DNA): TGTGCCAGCAGCTTGCGGCAGGGAGGATACAATGAGCAGTTCTTC. This gives the protein CASSLRQGGYNEQFF.